The rows below give T cell receptor beta chains drawn from one sample of a study of graft-versus-host responses after intestinal transplantation. No antigen has been assigned to these receptors. Assay used: immunoSEQ multiplex PCR; TCRdb lists only in-frame clones, some missing. Of 78,000 or so clones detected, around 86% appear once; the ten largest clones hold about 8%. Source: unstimulated CD8+ T cells sorted from spleen or lymph node cells, taken before transplant. The receptors were sampled from a human donor who was the organ donor for an intestinal transplant. CDR3s include the opening cysteine and the closing phenylalanine or tryptophan. Fields, in order: CDR3 protein, V gene, D gene. A D gene is named only where the DNA matches it firmly.

CDR3aa: CASSLTSGGGPDTQYF; v_gene: TRBV7-9; d_gene: TRBD2
CDR3aa: CASSSGLKTQYF; v_gene: TRBV2; d_gene: NA
CDR3aa: CASSQYSTNQPQHF; v_gene: TRBV4-2; d_gene: NA
CDR3aa: CASSIRGVPYEQYF; v_gene: TRBV6-5; d_gene: TRBD2
CDR3aa: CASSKGGGGSNYGYTF; v_gene: TRBV21-1; d_gene: NA
CDR3aa: CASSVSNEQFF; v_gene: TRBV9; d_gene: NA
CDR3aa: CASSFGHAGESTDTQYF; v_gene: TRBV5-5; d_gene: TRBD2
CDR3aa: CSVESGTAYGYTF; v_gene: TRBV29-1; d_gene: TRBD1
CDR3aa: CASSERAYTTEAFF; v_gene: TRBV9; d_gene: NA
CDR3aa: CASSEDSEGAGFYGYTF; v_gene: TRBV2; d_gene: NA
CDR3aa: CASSEAGTGGYEQYF; v_gene: TRBV6-1; d_gene: TRBD1
CDR3aa: CASRSIFSRTDDNTEAFF; v_gene: TRBV28; d_gene: NA
CDR3aa: CASSSDQRSGSNEQFF; v_gene: TRBV6-5; d_gene: NA
CDR3aa: CASSLILTSPTTDTQYF; v_gene: TRBV5-6; d_gene: NA
CDR3aa: CASSPGTGDLANYGYTF; v_gene: TRBV27; d_gene: TRBD1
CDR3aa: CASTPGGNQPQHF; v_gene: TRBV19; d_gene: NA
CDR3aa: CASSTFRGHSYEQYF; v_gene: TRBV6-5; d_gene: TRBD1
CDR3aa: CASSPDGDYGYTF; v_gene: TRBV28; d_gene: NA
CDR3aa: CASSPDRDYQPQHF; v_gene: TRBV28; d_gene: TRBD1
CDR3aa: CSVEHTNTGELFF; v_gene: TRBV29-1; d_gene: NA
CDR3aa: CASSGPGQEYNEQFF; v_gene: TRBV2; d_gene: TRBD1
CDR3aa: CSVEHVEGQGVEKLFF; v_gene: TRBV29-1; d_gene: NA